This T cell receptor (beta chain) was identified during a study of technical replicates of blood from a few donors. Data came from immunoSEQ multiplex PCR; TCRdb stores just in-frame clones and leaves some out. The sample yields some 80,000 clones, about 92% seen once. Looked up from germline, CDR1 is SGHRS and CDR2 is YFSETQ. Trimming cost V 3 bases and J 6 bases; bases outside gene matches: 5. The CDR3 covers 14 residues. The TCR sequence derives from a human donor in good health. The specimen sequenced was T cells isolated from PBMCs. V and J are TRBV5-1 and TRBJ2-1; 8 nucleotides align to TRBD1. The CDR3 spells CASSSDREFNEQFF. CDR3 nucleotides: TGCGCCAGCAGCTCGGACAGGGAATTCAATGAGCAGTTCTTC.